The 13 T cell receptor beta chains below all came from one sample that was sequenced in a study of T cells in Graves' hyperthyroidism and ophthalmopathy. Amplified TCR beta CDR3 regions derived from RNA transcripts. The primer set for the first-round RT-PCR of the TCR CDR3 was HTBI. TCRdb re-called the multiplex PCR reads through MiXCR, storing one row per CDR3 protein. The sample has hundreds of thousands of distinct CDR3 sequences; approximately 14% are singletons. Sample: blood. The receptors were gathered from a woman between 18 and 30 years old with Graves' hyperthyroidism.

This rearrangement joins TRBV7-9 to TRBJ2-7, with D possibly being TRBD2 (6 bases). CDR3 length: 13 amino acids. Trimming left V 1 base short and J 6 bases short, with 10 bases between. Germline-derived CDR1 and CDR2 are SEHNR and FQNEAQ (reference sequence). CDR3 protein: CASSLVGRSEQYF. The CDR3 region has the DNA TGTGCCAGCAGCTTAGTCGGGAGATCCGAGCAGTACTTC.

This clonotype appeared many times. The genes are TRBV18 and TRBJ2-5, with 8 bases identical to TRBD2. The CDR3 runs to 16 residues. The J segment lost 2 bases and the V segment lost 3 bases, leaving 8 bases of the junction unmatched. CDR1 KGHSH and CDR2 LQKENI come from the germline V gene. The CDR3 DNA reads TGTGCCAGCTCACCTAAATGGGCGGGAGGACAAGAGACCCAGTACTTC. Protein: CASSPKWAGGQETQYF.

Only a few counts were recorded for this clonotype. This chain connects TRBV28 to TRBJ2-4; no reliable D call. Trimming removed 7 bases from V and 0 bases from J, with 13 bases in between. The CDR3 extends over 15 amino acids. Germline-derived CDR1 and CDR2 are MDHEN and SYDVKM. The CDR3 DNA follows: TGTGCCAGCATCAAGGGCCCGCTAGCCAAAAACATTCAGTACTTC. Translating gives CASIKGPLAKNIQYF.

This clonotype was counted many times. The CDR3 spells CASSFRQFGNQPQHF. The CDR3 DNA sequence: TGTGCCAGCAGTTTCCGACAGTTTGGCAATCAGCCCCAGCATTTT. The chain links TRBV12-3 or TRBV12-4 to TRBJ1-5, with D maybe TRBD1 (5 bases). Trimming shortened V by 3 bases and J by 2 bases, and 11 bases separated the two germline ends. The CDR3 runs 15 residues.

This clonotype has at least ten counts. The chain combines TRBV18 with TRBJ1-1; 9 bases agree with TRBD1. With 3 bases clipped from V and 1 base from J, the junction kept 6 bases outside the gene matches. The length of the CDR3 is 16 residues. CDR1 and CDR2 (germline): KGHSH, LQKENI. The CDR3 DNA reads TGTGCCAGCTCACCTTTGGGACAGGGAACGAACACTGAAGCTTTCTTT. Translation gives CASSPLGQGTNTEAFF.

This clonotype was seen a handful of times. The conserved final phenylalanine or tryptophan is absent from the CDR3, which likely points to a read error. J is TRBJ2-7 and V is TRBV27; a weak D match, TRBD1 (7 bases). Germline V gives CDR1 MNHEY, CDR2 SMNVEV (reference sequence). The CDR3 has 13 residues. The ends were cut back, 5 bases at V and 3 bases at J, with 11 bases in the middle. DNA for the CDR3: TGTGCCAGCAGTCCGGGGGACAGCTACGAGCAGTACCTC. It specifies CASSPGDSYEQYL.

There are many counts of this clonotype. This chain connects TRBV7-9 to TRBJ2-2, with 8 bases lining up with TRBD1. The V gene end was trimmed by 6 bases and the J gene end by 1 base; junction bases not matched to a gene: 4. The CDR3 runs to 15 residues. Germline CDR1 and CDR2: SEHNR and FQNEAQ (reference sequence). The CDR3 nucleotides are TGTGCCAGCAGTTTCGGGACAGGGAACACCGGGGAGCTGTTTTTT. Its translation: CASSFGTGNTGELFF.

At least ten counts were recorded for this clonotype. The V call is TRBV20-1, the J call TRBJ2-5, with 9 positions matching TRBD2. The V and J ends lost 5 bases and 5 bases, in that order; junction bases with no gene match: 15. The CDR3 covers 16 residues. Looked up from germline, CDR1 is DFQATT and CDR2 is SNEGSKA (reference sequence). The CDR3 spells CSAGHMGGLARETQYF. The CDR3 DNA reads TGCAGTGCTGGGCACATGGGAGGACTAGCGAGGGAGACCCAGTACTTC.

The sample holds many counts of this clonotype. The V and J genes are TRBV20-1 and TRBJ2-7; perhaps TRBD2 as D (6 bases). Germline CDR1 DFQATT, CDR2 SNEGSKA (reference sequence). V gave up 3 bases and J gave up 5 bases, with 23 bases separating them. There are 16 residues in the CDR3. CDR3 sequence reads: CSAREVPGLTFHEQYF. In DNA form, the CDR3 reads TGCAGTGCTAGGGAGGTTCCGGGACTTACGTTCCACGAGCAGTACTTC.

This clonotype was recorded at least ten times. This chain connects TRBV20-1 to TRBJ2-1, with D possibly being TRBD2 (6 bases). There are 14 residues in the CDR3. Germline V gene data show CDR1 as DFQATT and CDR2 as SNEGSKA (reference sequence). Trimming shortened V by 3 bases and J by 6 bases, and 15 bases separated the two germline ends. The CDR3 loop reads CSARNGNGGNEQFF. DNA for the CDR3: TGCAGTGCTAGGAACGGAAACGGGGGCAATGAGCAGTTCTTC.

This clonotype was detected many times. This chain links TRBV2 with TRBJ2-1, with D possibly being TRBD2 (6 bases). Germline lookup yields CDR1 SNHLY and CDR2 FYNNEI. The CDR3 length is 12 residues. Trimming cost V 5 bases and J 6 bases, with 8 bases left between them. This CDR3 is CASSLAINEQFF. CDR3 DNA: TGTGCCAGCAGTCTAGCGATCAATGAGCAGTTCTTC.

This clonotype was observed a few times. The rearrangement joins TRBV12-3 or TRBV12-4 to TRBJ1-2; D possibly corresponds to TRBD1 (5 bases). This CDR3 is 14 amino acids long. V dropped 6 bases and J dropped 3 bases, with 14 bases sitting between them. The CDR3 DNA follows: TGTGCCAGCAGCTCCCCGGGACGGGACTATGGCTACACCTTC. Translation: CASSSPGRDYGYTF.

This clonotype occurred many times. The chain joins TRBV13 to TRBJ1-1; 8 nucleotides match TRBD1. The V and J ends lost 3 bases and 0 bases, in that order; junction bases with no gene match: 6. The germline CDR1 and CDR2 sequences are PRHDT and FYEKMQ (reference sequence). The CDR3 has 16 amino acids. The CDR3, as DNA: TGTGCCAGCAGCTTCGCGGACAGGGAGCTGAACACTGAAGCTTTCTTT. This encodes CASSFADRELNTEAFF.